This TCR beta chain was identified during a study of T-cell reconstitution after alpha-beta-depleted transplantation in children. A note on this clonotype: Its matching antigen is unknown.

Germline-derived CDR1 and CDR2 are LGHDT and YNNKEL (reference sequence). V gave up 4 bases and J gave up 1 base; unmatched junction bases: 9. The CDR3 runs 17 residues. The authors prepared the TCRbeta library with unique molecular identifiers. TCRdb reprocessed the PCR reads via MiXCR and lists one record per CDR3 protein. The data hold 610,000 or so distinct CDR3 sequences, with roughly a quarter observed a single time. Notes on the study in general: There were some patients whose high TCRbeta diversity at day 60 came from surviving recipient T cells and thymic progenitors. Newly produced T cells mostly provided counts and TCRbeta diversity after one year, as hyperexpanded clones declined.

The sample was PBMCs, taken before TCRalphabeta/CD19-depleted stem cell transplant. This sequence joins TRBV3-1 and TRBJ2-1, with 8 positions matching TRBD2. The clonotype comes from a boy younger than two with Wiskott-Aldrich syndrome, due to receive a stem cell transplant. CDR3 DNA sequence: TGTGCCAGCAGCCGCCTAACTAGCGGATTATCCTACAATGAGCAGTTCTTC. Amino acid sequence: CASSRLTSGLSYNEQFF.